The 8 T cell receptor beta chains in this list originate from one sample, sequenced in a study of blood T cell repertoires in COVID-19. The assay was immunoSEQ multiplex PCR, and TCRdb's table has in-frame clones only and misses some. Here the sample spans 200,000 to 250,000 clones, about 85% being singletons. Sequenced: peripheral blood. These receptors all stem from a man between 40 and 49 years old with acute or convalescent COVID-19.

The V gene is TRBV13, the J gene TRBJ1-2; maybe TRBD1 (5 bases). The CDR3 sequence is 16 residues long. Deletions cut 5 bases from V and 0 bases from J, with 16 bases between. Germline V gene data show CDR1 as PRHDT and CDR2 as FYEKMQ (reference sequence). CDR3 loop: CASSPSWGETNYGYTF. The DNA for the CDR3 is TGTGCCAGCAGCCCAAGCTGGGGGGAAACTAACTATGGCTACACCTTC.

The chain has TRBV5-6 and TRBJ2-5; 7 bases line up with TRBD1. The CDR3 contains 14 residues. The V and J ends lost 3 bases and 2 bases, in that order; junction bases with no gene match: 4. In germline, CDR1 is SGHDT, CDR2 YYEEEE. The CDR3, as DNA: TGTGCCAGCAGCTCGGACAGGATACAAGAGACCCAGTACTTC. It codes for CASSSDRIQETQYF. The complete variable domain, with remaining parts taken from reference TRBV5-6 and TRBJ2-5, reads DAGVTQSPTHLIKTRGQQVTLRCSPKSGHDTVSWYQQALGQGPQFIFQYYEEEERQRGNFPDRFSGHQFPNYSSELNVNALLLGDSALYLCASSSDRIQETQYFGPGTRLLVL.

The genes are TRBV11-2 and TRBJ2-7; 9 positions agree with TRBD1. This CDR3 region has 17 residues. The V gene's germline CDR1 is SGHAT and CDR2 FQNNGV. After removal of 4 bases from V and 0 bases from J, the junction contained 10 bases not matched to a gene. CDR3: CASSSEGGTGPSYEQYF. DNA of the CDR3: TGTGCCAGCAGCTCGGAAGGAGGGACAGGGCCCTCCTACGAGCAGTACTTC.

CDR3 protein: CAGQGNSNSPLHF. The CDR3 DNA is TGTGCCGGACAGGGGAACAGTAATTCACCCCTCCACTTT. The genes are TRBV30 and TRBJ1-6, with TRBD1 matching 9 bases. The ends lost 8 bases at V and 6 bases at J; junction bases unmatched: 5. The CDR3 sequence is 13 residues long. The germline V gene has CDR1 GTSNPN and CDR2 SVGIG (reference sequence). Full variable domain (rest looked up from reference TRBV30 and TRBJ1-6): SQTIHQWPATLVQPVGSPLSLECTVEGTSNPNLYWYRQAAGRGLQLLFYSVGIGQISSEVPQNLSASRPQDRQFILSSKKLLLSDSGFYLCAGQGNSNSPLHFGNGTRLTVT.

This CDR3 is CASSPSGRFTDTQYF. The CDR3 nucleotides are TGCGCCAGCAGCCCTAGCGGGCGGTTCACAGATACGCAGTATTTT. The chain links TRBV4-3 to TRBJ2-3; 8 bases align to TRBD2. CDR1 and CDR2 from the germline V gene are LGHNA and YSLEER. The ends lost 4 bases at V and 2 bases at J; junction bases unmatched: 5. This CDR3 spans 15 amino acids.

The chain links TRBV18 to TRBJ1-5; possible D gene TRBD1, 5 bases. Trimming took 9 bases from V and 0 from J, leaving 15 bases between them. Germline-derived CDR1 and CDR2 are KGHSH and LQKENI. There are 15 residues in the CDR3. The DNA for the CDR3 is TGTGCCAGTTCCCTGTCGGGGGATAGCAATCAGCCCCAGCATTTT. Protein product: CASSLSGDSNQPQHF.

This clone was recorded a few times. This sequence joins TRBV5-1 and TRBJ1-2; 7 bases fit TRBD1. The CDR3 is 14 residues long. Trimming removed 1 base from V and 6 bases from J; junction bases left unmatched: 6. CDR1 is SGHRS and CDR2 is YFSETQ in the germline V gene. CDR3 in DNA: TGCGCCAGCAGCTTGATCCAGGGGGACGATGGCTACACCTTC. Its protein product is CASSLIQGDDGYTF.

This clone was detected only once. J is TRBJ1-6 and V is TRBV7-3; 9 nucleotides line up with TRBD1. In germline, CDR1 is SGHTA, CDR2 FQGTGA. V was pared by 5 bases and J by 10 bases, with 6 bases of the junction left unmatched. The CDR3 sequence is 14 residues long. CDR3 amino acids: CASSPDRGASPLHF. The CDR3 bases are TGTGCCAGCAGCCCCGACAGGGGGGCCTCACCCCTCCACTTT.